These T cell receptor beta chains were read from a single sample in a study of blood T cell repertoires in COVID-19. The data were produced by immunoSEQ multiplex PCR, yet TCRdb's version contains in-frame clones alone and is incomplete. The sample consists of under 450,000 clones, roughly 86% of them appearing once. The specimen was peripheral blood. The receptors stem from a human donor with acute or convalescent COVID-19. The donor label of this sample is uncertain. CDR3s include the opening cysteine and the closing phenylalanine or tryptophan. D genes are given only for firm matches. Rows may omit the clone size; those that give it use once, few, many or a size class.

j_gene: TRBJ2-2
len: 15
abundance: NA
v_gene: TRBV11-2
d_gene: NA
CDR3nt: TGTGCCAGCAGCTTAGCCCCTACCATAACCGGGGAGCTGTTTTTT
CDR3aa: CASSLAPTITGELFF

j_gene: TRBJ2-5
len: 15
abundance: few
v_gene: TRBV3-1/TRBV3-2
d_gene: TRBD1
CDR3nt: TGTGCCAGCGCCCTTTCGGGGACAGGTGGAGAGACCCAGTACTTC
CDR3aa: CASALSGTGGETQYF

j_gene: TRBJ2-3
len: 15
abundance: NA
v_gene: TRBV2
d_gene: TRBD2
CDR3nt: TGTGCCAGCACCATCCGTGGACTAGCAACAGATACGCAGTATTTT
CDR3aa: CASTIRGLATDTQYF

j_gene: TRBJ2-5
len: 18
abundance: NA
v_gene: TRBV7-9
d_gene: TRBD1
CDR3nt: TGTGCCAGCAGTTCCGCGCCCGCACCGGGACAGGGTACCGAGACCCAGTACTTC
CDR3aa: CASSSAPAPGQGTETQYF

j_gene: TRBJ2-3
len: 14
abundance: NA
v_gene: TRBV7-2
d_gene: NA
CDR3nt: TGTGCCAGCAGCCCGCGGGCCATGCACGTTACGCAGTATTTT
CDR3aa: CASSPRAMHVTQYF

j_gene: TRBJ2-1
len: 17
abundance: NA
v_gene: TRBV3-1/TRBV3-2
d_gene: TRBD2
CDR3nt: TGTGCCAGCAGCCAAGAGTTCCTAGCGGGCTCCTACAATGAGCAGTTCTTC
CDR3aa: CASSQEFLAGSYNEQFF

j_gene: TRBJ2-7
len: 13
abundance: NA
v_gene: TRBV6-5
d_gene: NA
CDR3nt: TGTGCCAGCAGTTACGGTCGAGGGAACGAGCAGTACTTC
CDR3aa: CASSYGRGNEQYF

j_gene: TRBJ1-2
len: 15
abundance: NA
v_gene: TRBV2
d_gene: NA
CDR3nt: TGTGCCAGCAGTCCAGGGGCCGGGAACCTCTATGGCTACACCTTC
CDR3aa: CASSPGAGNLYGYTF

j_gene: TRBJ1-4
len: 14
abundance: NA
v_gene: TRBV3-1/TRBV3-2
d_gene: NA
CDR3nt: TGTGCCAGCAGCCCTACACTATCAAATGAAAAACTGTTTTTT
CDR3aa: CASSPTLSNEKLFF

j_gene: TRBJ2-3
len: 14
abundance: NA
v_gene: TRBV30
d_gene: TRBD2
CDR3nt: TGTGCCTGTAACGGGAGGGGGAAAACAGATACGCAGTATTTT
CDR3aa: CACNGRGKTDTQYF

j_gene: TRBJ2-5
len: 15
abundance: NA
v_gene: TRBV7-6
d_gene: TRBD1
CDR3nt: TGTGCCAGCAGCTTTCCGACAGGGGGCGGTGAGACCCAGTACTTC
CDR3aa: CASSFPTGGGETQYF

j_gene: TRBJ2-5
len: 15
abundance: NA
v_gene: TRBV11-2
d_gene: TRBD1
CDR3nt: TGTGCCAGCAGCCCCCAGCGGACAGGCCAAGAGACCCAGTACTTC
CDR3aa: CASSPQRTGQETQYF

j_gene: TRBJ1-3
len: 15
abundance: NA
v_gene: TRBV10-1
d_gene: TRBD1
CDR3nt: TGCGCCAGCAGAGCCGGGACAGGGGCTGGAAACACCATATATTTT
CDR3aa: CASRAGTGAGNTIYF

j_gene: TRBJ2-1
len: 16
abundance: once
v_gene: TRBV11-2
d_gene: NA
CDR3nt: TGTGCCAGCAGCCCCCTCGCGGCCGACTCCTACAATGAGCAGTTCTTC
CDR3aa: CASSPLAADSYNEQFF

j_gene: TRBJ2-1
len: 14
abundance: few
v_gene: TRBV6-6
d_gene: NA
CDR3nt: TGTGCCAGCAGTCCCGATACTAGAAACAATGAGCAGTTCTTC
CDR3aa: CASSPDTRNNEQFF

j_gene: TRBJ1-1
len: 16
abundance: NA
v_gene: TRBV2
d_gene: NA
CDR3nt: TGTGCCAGCACCACCCAAAGTTACCCAGTTAACACTGAAGCTTTCTTT
CDR3aa: CASTTQSYPVNTEAFF

j_gene: TRBJ1-2
len: 14
abundance: NA
v_gene: TRBV6-5
d_gene: NA
CDR3nt: TGTGCCAGCAGTTACTCCCAGGGGAACTATGGCTACACCTTC
CDR3aa: CASSYSQGNYGYTF

j_gene: TRBJ2-2
len: 15
abundance: NA
v_gene: TRBV5-1
d_gene: NA
CDR3nt: TGCGCCAGCAGCCCCGGGGACACAAACACCGGGGAGCTGTTTTTT
CDR3aa: CASSPGDTNTGELFF

j_gene: TRBJ2-5
len: 17
abundance: NA
v_gene: TRBV28
d_gene: TRBD1
CDR3nt: TGTGCCAGCAGTTCCGCGAAGGGGGCCGGGGTACAAGAGACCCAGTACTTC
CDR3aa: CASSSAKGAGVQETQYF

j_gene: TRBJ2-3
len: 16
abundance: NA
v_gene: TRBV11-2
d_gene: TRBD1
CDR3nt: TGTGCCAGCAGCTTAGGTTACAGGGGGCGAGGAGATACGCAGTATTTT
CDR3aa: CASSLGYRGRGDTQYF

j_gene: TRBJ1-2
len: 14
abundance: NA
v_gene: TRBV11-2
d_gene: NA
CDR3nt: TGTGCCAGCAGCTCCCGACAAGTCAACTATGGCTACACCTTC
CDR3aa: CASSSRQVNYGYTF

j_gene: TRBJ1-4
len: 15
abundance: NA
v_gene: TRBV6-5
d_gene: TRBD1
CDR3nt: TGTGCCAGCAGAAGACAGGGGGAGATTAATGAAAAACTGTTTTTT
CDR3aa: CASRRQGEINEKLFF

j_gene: TRBJ2-3
len: 15
abundance: NA
v_gene: TRBV3-1/TRBV3-2
d_gene: TRBD2
CDR3nt: TGTGCCAGCAGCCTCGGACTAGCTGTGACAGATACGCAGTATTTT
CDR3aa: CASSLGLAVTDTQYF

j_gene: TRBJ1-2
len: 13
abundance: NA
v_gene: TRBV30
d_gene: TRBD1
CDR3nt: TGTGCCTGGAGTCCCGGACAGGTCAGGGGCTACACCTTC
CDR3aa: CAWSPGQVRGYTF

j_gene: TRBJ1-3
len: 14
abundance: few
v_gene: TRBV2
d_gene: NA
CDR3nt: TGTGCCAGCAGTGGCCAGGGTGGTAGGAACACCATATATTTT
CDR3aa: CASSGQGGRNTIYF

j_gene: TRBJ2-7
len: 16
abundance: NA
v_gene: TRBV18
d_gene: TRBD2
CDR3nt: TGTGCCAGCTCACCCAATCATGTAGCGGGAAGGTACGAGCAGTACTTC
CDR3aa: CASSPNHVAGRYEQYF

j_gene: TRBJ1-1
len: 16
abundance: NA
v_gene: TRBV5-1
d_gene: NA
CDR3nt: TGCGCCAGCAGCGGCGGGGCGTTGGGTATGAACACTGAAGCTTTCTTT
CDR3aa: CASSGGALGMNTEAFF

j_gene: TRBJ2-2
len: 12
abundance: NA
v_gene: TRBV29-1
d_gene: NA
CDR3nt: TGCAGCGCCGAGGGAAACACCGGGGAGCTGTTTTTT
CDR3aa: CSAEGNTGELFF

j_gene: TRBJ2-7
len: 13
abundance: NA
v_gene: TRBV4-1
d_gene: NA
CDR3nt: TGCGCCAGCAGCCAAGGTCCCGGGAGCGAGCAGTACTTC
CDR3aa: CASSQGPGSEQYF

j_gene: TRBJ2-1
len: 14
abundance: NA
v_gene: TRBV11-2
d_gene: TRBD1
CDR3nt: TGTGCCAGCAGCCACCGACAGGGGGACAATGAGCAGTTCTTC
CDR3aa: CASSHRQGDNEQFF

j_gene: TRBJ2-2
len: 15
abundance: NA
v_gene: TRBV6-2/TRBV6-3
d_gene: NA
CDR3nt: TGTGCCAGCAGCCCCTTTGGTTTCGGCACCGGGGAGCTGTTTTTT
CDR3aa: CASSPFGFGTGELFF

j_gene: TRBJ1-2
len: 19
abundance: NA
v_gene: TRBV2
d_gene: TRBD1
CDR3nt: TGTGCCAGCATGCGTCGGGGAATAAGTAGGGACAGGGAGAGTTTTGGCTACACCTTC
CDR3aa: CASMRRGISRDRESFGYTF

j_gene: TRBJ2-1
len: 11
abundance: NA
v_gene: TRBV6-6
d_gene: NA
CDR3nt: TGTGCCAGCACGGCCTACAATGAGCAGTTCTTC
CDR3aa: CASTAYNEQFF

j_gene: TRBJ1-2
len: 17
abundance: NA
v_gene: TRBV3-1/TRBV3-2
d_gene: NA
CDR3nt: TGTGCCAGCAGCCATTTTAAGGGGCTGGCGACTAACTATGGCTACACCTTC
CDR3aa: CASSHFKGLATNYGYTF

j_gene: TRBJ1-1
len: 14
abundance: NA
v_gene: TRBV3-1/TRBV3-2
d_gene: NA
CDR3nt: TGTGCCAGCAGCCTACGACAGGAAAACACTGAAGCTTTCTTT
CDR3aa: CASSLRQENTEAFF

j_gene: TRBJ2-1
len: 11
abundance: NA
v_gene: TRBV9
d_gene: NA
CDR3nt: TGTGCCAGCAGCCCGTATAATGAGCAGTTCTTC
CDR3aa: CASSPYNEQFF

j_gene: TRBJ1-2
len: 15
abundance: once
v_gene: TRBV5-6
d_gene: NA
CDR3nt: TGTGCCAGCAGCTTGCGGAACAGGGTGAACTATGGCTACACCTTC
CDR3aa: CASSLRNRVNYGYTF

j_gene: TRBJ2-1
len: 15
abundance: once
v_gene: TRBV4-2
d_gene: TRBD2
CDR3nt: TGTGCCAGCAGCCATGAATTAGCGGGATTGAGTGAGCAGTTCTTC
CDR3aa: CASSHELAGLSEQFF

j_gene: TRBJ2-2
len: 15
abundance: NA
v_gene: TRBV7-9
d_gene: TRBD2
CDR3nt: TGTGCCTTGGATAGGACTAGCGGGAGAACCGGGGAGCTGTTTTTT
CDR3aa: CALDRTSGRTGELFF

j_gene: TRBJ2-4
len: 14
abundance: NA
v_gene: TRBV25-1
d_gene: NA
CDR3nt: TGTGCCAGCAGTGAAGGAGGGGCCCAAAACATTCAGTACTTC
CDR3aa: CASSEGGAQNIQYF

j_gene: TRBJ1-6
len: 14
abundance: NA
v_gene: TRBV30
d_gene: TRBD1
CDR3nt: TGTGCCTGGAGTGGGGGACAGCGAAATTCACCCCTCCACTTT
CDR3aa: CAWSGGQRNSPLHF

j_gene: TRBJ1-2
len: 13
abundance: NA
v_gene: TRBV4-2
d_gene: NA
CDR3nt: TGTGCCAGCAGCCAAGAGGCCGACTATGGCTACACCTTC
CDR3aa: CASSQEADYGYTF

j_gene: TRBJ2-1
len: 16
abundance: NA
v_gene: TRBV5-1
d_gene: NA
CDR3nt: TGCGCCAGCAGAAAGGACGGTACTAGTACCTACAATGAGCAGTTCTTC
CDR3aa: CASRKDGTSTYNEQFF

j_gene: TRBJ2-7
len: 13
abundance: NA
v_gene: TRBV19
d_gene: TRBD1
CDR3nt: TGTGCCAGTTCCCTGGACAGGGGTGACGAGCAGTACTTC
CDR3aa: CASSLDRGDEQYF

j_gene: TRBJ2-7
len: 11
abundance: NA
v_gene: TRBV30
d_gene: NA
CDR3nt: TGTGCCTGGAGTTGGGGACTTGAGCAGTACTTC
CDR3aa: CAWSWGLEQYF

j_gene: TRBJ1-5
len: 15
abundance: once
v_gene: TRBV19
d_gene: TRBD1
CDR3nt: TGTGCCAGTAGTCCCCGGGACAGGGCCAATCGGCCCCAGCATTTT
CDR3aa: CASSPRDRANRPQHF

j_gene: TRBJ1-2
len: 12
abundance: many
v_gene: TRBV2
d_gene: NA
CDR3nt: TGTGCCAGCGGGGGCTCTAACTATGGCTACACCTTC
CDR3aa: CASGGSNYGYTF

j_gene: TRBJ1-1
len: 14
abundance: NA
v_gene: TRBV6-5
d_gene: NA
CDR3nt: TGTGCCAGCAGTCTTATACGATATTCGGCTGAAGCTTTCTTT
CDR3aa: CASSLIRYSAEAFF

j_gene: TRBJ1-1
len: 14
abundance: NA
v_gene: TRBV29-1
d_gene: TRBD1
CDR3nt: TGCAGCGCGAACATCAGGGGGCGAGGCACTGAAGCTTTCTTT
CDR3aa: CSANIRGRGTEAFF